The sequence of this TCR beta chain was determined in a study of control samples from healthy donors and cancer patients. Deletions cut 3 bases from V and 0 bases from J, with 8 bases between. The germline V gene has CDR1 MNHEY and CDR2 SMNVEV (reference sequence). CDR3 length: 14 residues. This clone appeared a few times. Some clones are missing from TCRdb's copy, which holds only in-frame ones; the method was immunoSEQ multiplex PCR. Among some 130,000 clones listed, approximately 88% were seen once. This clonotype originated in a middle-aged man in good health. Specimen: blood. V usage is TRBV27 and J usage is TRBJ1-2; D not resolved. CDR3 bases: TGTGCCAGCAGTTTTGATGCAGCTAACTATGGCTACACCTTC. Its protein is CASSFDAANYGYTF.